This TCR beta chain was recorded in a study of cytomegalovirus exposure and HLA in healthy donors. PCR amplification relied on 60 Vbeta primers (plus 13 Jbeta primers). Authors' data handling: A later analysis tallied 65 million to 85 million unique TCR beta chains, around 12 million of them shared. Data came from immunoSEQ multiplex PCR; TCRdb stores just in-frame clones and leaves some out. The V and J calls and clone size were taken over from that table, and D and trimming were inferred from the DNA. Here the sample table reports around 29,000 clones. V shed 8 bases and J shed 7 bases, with 12 bases lying between them. The CDR3 contains 11 residues. CDR1 and CDR2 from the germline V gene are GTSNPN and SVGIG (reference sequence).

The receptor's source is a man between 25 and 39 years old in good health and CMV-seronegative. Sequencing was performed on PBMCs. The chain uses TRBV30 and TRBJ2-1; D may be TRBD1 or TRBD2 (5 bases each). The chain's CDR3 is CARTGANEQFF. The CDR3 nucleotides read TGTGCCCGGACTGGGGCAAATGAGCAGTTCTTC.